This entry lists 16 T cell receptor beta chains sequenced from one sample in a study of OX40 agonist ivuxolimab in advanced cancers. Repertoires were generated with immunoSEQ multiplex PCR, while TCRdb's copy carries only in-frame clones and drops some. The table lists around 80,000 clones, almost 90% of them singletons. The sequenced sample was CD4+ or CD8+ T cells sorted from blood, obtained in a trial of the OX40 agonist ivuxolimab. These receptors originate from an adult with an advanced solid tumor such as melanoma, head and neck, liver or kidney cancer.

The CDR3 sequence: CASSGASADTQYF. CDR3 coding DNA: TGTGCCAGCAGTGGGGCAAGCGCTGATACGCAGTATTTT. This sequence joins TRBV6-4 and TRBJ2-3; unclear D gene. This CDR3 is built from 13 residues. V was cut by 4 bases and J by 6 bases, with 11 bases left in between. Germline lookup yields CDR1 MRHNA and CDR2 SNTAGT.

The V and J genes are TRBV6-1 and TRBJ2-3; 12 bases agree with TRBD2. This CDR3 spans 14 amino acids. Germline values: CDR1 MNHNS, CDR2 SASEGT. V lost 8 bases and J lost 4; bases outside the gene matches: 4. CDR3 nucleotides: TGTGCCAGCCGGCTAGCGGGAGGGTCAGATACGCAGTATTTT. It codes for CASRLAGGSDTQYF.

This clone was seen just once. The chain joins TRBV18 to TRBJ2-1; D is undetermined. CDR3 length: 16 residues. Trimming stripped 0 bases from V and 0 bases from J, with 9 bases between. Looked up from germline, CDR1 is KGHSH and CDR2 is LQKENI. This chain's CDR3 is CASSPPDSRSYNEQFF. DNA of the CDR3: TGTGCCAGCTCACCACCTGACTCCCGCTCCTACAATGAGCAGTTCTTC.

The V gene is TRBV19, the J gene TRBJ1-2; weak D call: TRBD1 (5 bases). V was pared by 9 bases and J by 5 bases, with 25 bases between. Per the germline V gene, CDR1 is LNHDA and CDR2 is SQIVND (reference sequence). The length of the CDR3 is 16 residues. DNA of the CDR3: TGTGCCAGCGGTGGAATCGGGACTCCTGAGGGGTATGGCTACACCTTC. Its translation: CASGGIGTPEGYGYTF.

The rearrangement uses TRBV15 and TRBJ1-5; D is unresolved. This CDR3 region has 15 residues. Germline-derived CDR1 and CDR2 are LNHNV and YYDKDF (reference sequence). Trimming removed 0 bases from V and 2 bases from J, with 8 bases in between. CDR3 sequence: CATSRDLAGNQPQHF. CDR3 DNA sequence: TGTGCCACCAGCAGAGATCTGGCGGGCAATCAGCCCCAGCATTTT.

This sequence joins TRBV15 and TRBJ2-7; the D gene is possibly TRBD1 (6 bases). The V end lost 2 bases, the J end lost 7 bases, and 12 bases lay between the germline ends. Germline lookup yields CDR1 LNHNV and CDR2 YYDKDF (reference sequence). The CDR3 covers 13 residues. CDR3 loop: CATSRILGGEQYF. In DNA form, the CDR3 reads TGTGCCACCAGCAGAATTCTAGGGGGAGAGCAGTACTTC. The full variable domain, completed using reference TRBV15 and TRBJ2-7, is DAMVIQNPRYQVTQFGKPVTLSCSQTLNHNVMYWYQQKSSQAPKLLFHYYDKDFNNEADTPDNFQSRRPNTSFCFLDIRSPGLGDTAMYLCATSRILGGEQYFGPGTRLTVT.

This chain links TRBV5-8 with TRBJ1-2; D gene unclear. Per germline, CDR1 SGHTS and CDR2 YDEGEE. This CDR3 is 11 amino acids long. V was pared by 0 bases and J by 5 bases, with 2 bases between. CDR3 residues: CASSLEYGYTF. The CDR3 DNA reads TGTGCCAGCAGCTTGGAGTATGGCTACACCTTC.

This chain joins TRBV7-3 and TRBJ2-3; possibly TRBD2 for D (7 bases). Germline V gene lookup returns CDR1 SGHTA and CDR2 FQGTGA. The CDR3 consists of 14 residues. Trimming left V 4 bases short and J 3 bases short, with 11 bases between. The CDR3: CASSWGRETDTQYF. Here the CDR3 DNA reads TGTGCCAGCAGCTGGGGGCGGGAGACAGATACGCAGTATTTT.

The CDR3 nucleotides are TGTGCCAGCAGCTCCCCGGGACTAGGAGAATCCTACGAGCAGTACTTC. It encodes CASSSPGLGESYEQYF. The genes are TRBV7-9 and TRBJ2-7; 8 bases line up with TRBD2. This CDR3 region has 16 residues. With 4 bases clipped from V and 1 base from J, the junction kept 9 bases outside the gene matches. From germline, CDR1 is SEHNR and CDR2 FQNEAQ (reference sequence).

The chain employs TRBV4-3 and TRBJ2-2, with a possible D match to TRBD1 (6 bases). This CDR3 spans 17 amino acids. CDR1 is LGHNA, CDR2 YSLEER, per germline. Trimming removed 0 bases at V and 0 bases at J, with 11 bases between. CDR3 residues: CASSQDRGQTNTGELFF. DNA for the CDR3: TGCGCCAGCAGCCAAGATAGGGGACAAACGAACACCGGGGAGCTGTTTTTT.

The chain carries TRBV7-2 and TRBJ2-2; TRBD1 is a possible D gene (7 bases). Germline values: CDR1 SGHTA, CDR2 FQGNSA. Trimming left V 1 base short and J 3 bases short, with 12 bases between. This CDR3 comprises 16 residues. In DNA, the CDR3 is TGTGCCAGCAGCTTAGAGGGGGCGGGATACACCGGGGAGCTGTTTTTT. It encodes CASSLEGAGYTGELFF.

The V gene is TRBV28, the J gene TRBJ1-1; no definite D call. CDR1 and CDR2 from the germline V gene are MDHEN and SYDVKM. With 6 bases removed from V and 1 base from J, the gap between germline ends came to 12 bases. This CDR3 region has 14 residues. The CDR3 bases are TGTGCCAGCAGACGGACTGGAACGAACACTGAAGCTTTCTTT. It encodes CASRRTGTNTEAFF.

J is TRBJ2-1 and V is TRBV14, with 10 bases identical to TRBD2. From germline, CDR1 is SGHDN and CDR2 FVKESK. The V and J ends lost 2 bases and 5 bases, in that order; junction bases with no gene match: 6. This CDR3 has 16 amino acids. The CDR3 DNA reads TGTGCCAGCAGCCAAACCGGGACTAGCGTCGACAATGAGCAGTTCTTC. Protein product: CASSQTGTSVDNEQFF.

V usage is TRBV18 and J usage is TRBJ1-2; 7 nucleotides line up with TRBD1. Germline assignment: CDR1 KGHSH and CDR2 LQKENI. Trimming took 6 bases from V and 0 from J; bases not matched to a gene: 7. This CDR3 is 15 amino acids long. This chain's CDR3 is CASSLGQEANYGYTF. The CDR3 DNA is TGTGCCAGCTCTCTTGGACAGGAAGCTAACTATGGCTACACCTTC.

The V gene is TRBV29-1, the J gene TRBJ2-5; 7 nucleotides align to TRBD2. Germline CDR1 is SQVTM and CDR2 is ANQGSEA. The V gene end was trimmed by 1 base and the J gene end by 2 bases; junction bases not matched to a gene: 7. CDR3 length: 15 amino acids. The CDR3 region is CSVEVLAINQETQYF. CDR3 nucleotides: TGCAGCGTTGAAGTACTAGCGATTAATCAAGAGACCCAGTACTTC.

This sequence joins TRBV7-2 and TRBJ2-1; D perhaps matches TRBD1 (5 bases). The CDR3 is made up of 14 amino acids. Trimming left V 5 bases short and J 7 bases short, with 15 bases between. Germline V lookup: CDR1 SGHTA, CDR2 FQGNSA. For the CDR3, the DNA is TGTGCCAGCAGCCAGGCGGTTGGGGCAAATGAGCAGTTCTTC. This encodes CASSQAVGANEQFF.